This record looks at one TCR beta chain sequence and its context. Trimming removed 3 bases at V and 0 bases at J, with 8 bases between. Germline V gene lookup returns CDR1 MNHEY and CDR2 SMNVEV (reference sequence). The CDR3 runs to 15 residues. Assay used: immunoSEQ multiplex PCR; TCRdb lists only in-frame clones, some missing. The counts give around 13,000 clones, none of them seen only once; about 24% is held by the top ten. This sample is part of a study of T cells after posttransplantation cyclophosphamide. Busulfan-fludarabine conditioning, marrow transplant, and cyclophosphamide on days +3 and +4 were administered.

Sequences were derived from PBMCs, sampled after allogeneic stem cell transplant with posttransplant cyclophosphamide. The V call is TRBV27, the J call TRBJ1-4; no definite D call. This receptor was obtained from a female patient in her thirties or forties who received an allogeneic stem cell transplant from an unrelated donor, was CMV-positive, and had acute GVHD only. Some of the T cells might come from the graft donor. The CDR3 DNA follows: TGTGCCAGCAGTTTTGGAGATGCAACTAATGAAAAACTGTTTTTT. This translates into CASSFGDATNEKLFF.